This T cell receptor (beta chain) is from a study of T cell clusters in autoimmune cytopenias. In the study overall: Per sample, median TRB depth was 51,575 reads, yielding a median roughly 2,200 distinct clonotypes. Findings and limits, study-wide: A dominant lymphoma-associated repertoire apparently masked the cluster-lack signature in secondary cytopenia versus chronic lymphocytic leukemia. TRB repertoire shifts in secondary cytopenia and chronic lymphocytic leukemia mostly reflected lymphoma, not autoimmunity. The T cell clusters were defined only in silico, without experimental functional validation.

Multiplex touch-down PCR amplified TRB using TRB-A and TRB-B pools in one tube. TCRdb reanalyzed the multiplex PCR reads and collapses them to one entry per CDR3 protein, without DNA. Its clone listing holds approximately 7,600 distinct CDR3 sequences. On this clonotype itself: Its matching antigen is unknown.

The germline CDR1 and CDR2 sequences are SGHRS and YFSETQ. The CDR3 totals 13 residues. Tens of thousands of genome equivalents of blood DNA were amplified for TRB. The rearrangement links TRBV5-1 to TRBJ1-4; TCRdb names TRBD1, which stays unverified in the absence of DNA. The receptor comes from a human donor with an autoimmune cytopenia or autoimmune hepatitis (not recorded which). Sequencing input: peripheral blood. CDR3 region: CASKPGTNEKLFF.